These 10 T cell receptor beta chains were sequenced from one sample in a study of robustness of blood B and T cell sequencing. The template for TCR beta quantification was mRNA, not genomic DNA. The cDNA carried a universal priming site added by a 5' template-switch oligo. Each cDNA molecule was tagged by a 12-nucleotide random UMI. TCRdb analysed the PCR reads with MiXCR anew, one entry per CDR3 protein. The sample has a few thousand distinct CDR3 sequences, about half seen once. Material for sequencing was peripheral blood. Receptor source: a human donor in good health.

This clonotype was observed a handful of times. The CDR3 bases are TGTGCCATCAGTGAGTCTACTGAAGCTTTCTTT. This encodes CAISESTEAFF. The chain is built from TRBV10-3 and TRBJ1-1; D is uncertain. The V and J ends lost 0 bases and 5 bases respectively, with 1 base between them. Germline assignment: CDR1 ENHRY and CDR2 SYGVKD. The CDR3 contains 11 residues.

The chain couples TRBV7-9 to TRBJ1-1, with 7 bases aligning to TRBD1. The CDR3 has 14 amino acids. The germline V gene has CDR1 SEHNR and CDR2 FQNEAQ (reference sequence). V shed 6 bases, J shed 4 bases, and the junction held 8 bases outside the gene matches. CDR3 nucleotide sequence: TGTGCCAGCAGTAGGGGGACAGTCCGCACTGAAGCTTTCTTT. It specifies CASSRGTVRTEAFF.

The V call is TRBV5-5, the J call TRBJ2-7; possible D gene TRBD1, 5 bases. Germline loops: CDR1 SGHKS, CDR2 YYEKEE (reference sequence). The CDR3 has 16 amino acids. The germline V and J ends were trimmed by 5 bases and 2 bases, with 20 bases remaining between them. The CDR3 region has the DNA TGTGCCAGCAGACCCTCTTCCGGCAGGGCGACCTACGAGCAGTACTTC. It translates to CASRPSSGRATYEQYF.

The chain joins TRBV5-1 to TRBJ2-7; D remains ambiguous. The CDR3 length is 12 residues. CDR1 SGHRS and CDR2 YFSETQ come from the germline V gene. Trimming removed 1 base at V and 6 bases at J, with 8 bases between. The CDR3 is CASSLSDFEQYF. CDR3 bases: TGCGCCAGCAGCTTGTCTGATTTCGAGCAGTACTTC.

This clonotype has only a few counts. The chain combines TRBV10-3 with TRBJ1-3; a weak D match, TRBD1 (5 bases). Trimming took off 6 bases at V and 1 base at J, with 19 bases between the two ends. The CDR3 extends over 17 amino acids. The germline gives CDR1 ENHRY, CDR2 SYGVKD. CDR3 nucleotides: TGTGCCATCAGACTAAGGACAATCCCCGGGTCTGGAAACACCATATATTTT. Its translation is CAIRLRTIPGSGNTIYF.

The chain uses TRBV24-1 and TRBJ1-2, with unresolved D. The V and J ends lost 4 bases and 2 bases respectively, with 7 bases between them. The CDR3 consists of 13 residues. Germline lookup yields CDR1 KGHDR and CDR2 SFDVKD. The CDR3 DNA follows: TGTGCCACCAGTGACCCCCCCAACTATGGCTACACCTTC. The encoded protein is CATSDPPNYGYTF.

This clonotype was counted a few times. The chain couples TRBV5-6 to TRBJ1-6; maybe TRBD1 (5 bases). V lost 0 bases and J lost 9, with 16 bases in between. CDR3 length: 16 amino acids. Germline values: CDR1 SGHDT, CDR2 YYEEEE. In DNA form, the CDR3 reads TGTGCCAGCAGCTTGGCCGCCGGGACCGGATTTTCACCCCTCCACTTT. This sequence encodes CASSLAAGTGFSPLHF. The entire variable domain, with the rest obtained from reference TRBV5-6 and TRBJ1-6, is as follows: DAGVTQSPTHLIKTRGQQVTLRCSPKSGHDTVSWYQQALGQGPQFIFQYYEEEERQRGNFPDRFSGHQFPNYSSELNVNALLLGDSALYLCASSLAAGTGFSPLHFGNGTRLTVT.

This sequence joins TRBV7-9 and TRBJ1-6; weak D call: TRBD1 (5 bases). Germline CDR1 reads SEHNR; CDR2 reads FQNEAQ (reference sequence). This CDR3 spans 13 amino acids. The V end lost 4 bases, the J end lost 10 bases, and 11 bases lay between the germline ends. The CDR3 DNA follows: TGTGCCAGCAGCTCGGGACTCCAGTCACCCCTCCACTTT. Residues: CASSSGLQSPLHF.

This clonotype occurred a few times. The junction does not match germline at one end; this may be a read error. The chain is built from TRBV2 and TRBJ2-7; 7 bases are a match to TRBD2. Germline V gene data show CDR1 as SNHLY and CDR2 as FYNNEI. This CDR3 contains 14 residues. CDR3 sequence: CAISEAGSSYEQYF. The DNA of the CDR3 is TGTGCCATCAGTGAAGCGGGGAGCTCCTACGAGCAGTACTTC.

This clonotype was observed a few times. V usage is TRBV12-3 or TRBV12-4 and J usage is TRBJ2-3; D may be TRBD2 (6 bases). Trimming pared 6 bases from V and 1 base from J, leaving 11 bases between. CDR3 length equals 14 residues. The DNA of the CDR3 is TGTGCCAGCAGCTTTATAGCGGGCACAGATACGCAGTATTTT. This codes for CASSFIAGTDTQYF.